This T cell receptor beta chain is drawn from a study of vaccination and CD4 T cells after COVID-19. Study-level background: The study collected post-vaccine samples a median approximately 70 days after dose two, with a range of 14 to 241.

Indicated treatment: approximately nine-day PBMC culture with coronavirus spike peptide pools or control peptides (ViraFEST assay). Per-well cultures of 2 million or so PBMCs received 9.5 to 10 IU/ml IL-2 and 8.5 to 10 ug/ml peptide pools. The count of this clonotype is one. What it binds is not known. With the Oncomine TCR Beta short-read assay, DNA from cultured CD4+ T cells was sequenced. Each CDR3 protein is one row after TCRdb ran MiXCR on the PCR reads. The sample gives 6,500 to 10,000 distinct CDR3 sequences, approximately 70% of which show up once; over 25% is in the top ten. The TCR originated in a human donor who had recovered from COVID-19. Material for sequencing was CD4+ T cells from blood, cultured in vitro.

CDR3 DNA sequence: TGTGCCAGCAGCTCCCGAGGGGGACGGAATGAAGCTTTCTTT. It specifies CASSSRGGRNEAFF. The rearrangement joins TRBV11-2 to TRBJ1-1, with D maybe TRBD1 (6 bases). The germline V gene encodes CDR1 SGHAT and CDR2 FQNNGV. The V gene lost 4 bases and the J gene lost 7 bases, with 16 bases spanning the gap. The CDR3 extends over 14 amino acids.